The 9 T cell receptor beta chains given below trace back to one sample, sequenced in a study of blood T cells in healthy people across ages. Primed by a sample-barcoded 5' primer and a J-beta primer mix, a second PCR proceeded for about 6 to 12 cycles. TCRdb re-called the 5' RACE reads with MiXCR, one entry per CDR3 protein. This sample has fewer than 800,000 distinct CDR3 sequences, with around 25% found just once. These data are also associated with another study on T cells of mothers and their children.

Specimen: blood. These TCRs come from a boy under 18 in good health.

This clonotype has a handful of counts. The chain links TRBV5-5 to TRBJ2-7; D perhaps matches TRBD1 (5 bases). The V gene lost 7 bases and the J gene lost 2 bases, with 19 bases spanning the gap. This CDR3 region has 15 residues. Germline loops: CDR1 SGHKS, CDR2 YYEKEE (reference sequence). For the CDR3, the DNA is TGTGCCAGCGCCCCAGGGCCCGTAGGGGCCTACGAGCAGTACTTC. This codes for CASAPGPVGAYEQYF.

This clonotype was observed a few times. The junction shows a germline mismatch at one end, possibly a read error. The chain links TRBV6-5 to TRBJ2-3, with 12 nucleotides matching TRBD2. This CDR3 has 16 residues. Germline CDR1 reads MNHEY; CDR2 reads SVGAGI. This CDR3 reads CASSPKTSGSIDAQYF. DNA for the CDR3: TGTGCCAGCAGTCCGAAGACTAGCGGGAGTATAGATGCGCAGTATTTT.

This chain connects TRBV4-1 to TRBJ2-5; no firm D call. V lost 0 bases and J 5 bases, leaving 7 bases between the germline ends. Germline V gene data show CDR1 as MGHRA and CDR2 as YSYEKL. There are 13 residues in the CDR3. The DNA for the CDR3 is TGCGCCAGCAGCCAAGATAGTTTCGAGACCCAGTACTTC. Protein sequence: CASSQDSFETQYF.

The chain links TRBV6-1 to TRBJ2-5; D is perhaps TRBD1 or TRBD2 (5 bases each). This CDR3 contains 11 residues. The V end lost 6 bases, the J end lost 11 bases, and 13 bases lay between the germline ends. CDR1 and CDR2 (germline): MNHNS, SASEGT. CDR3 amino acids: CASSRMGEQYF. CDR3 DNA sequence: TGTGCCAGCAGCCGGATGGGGGAGCAGTACTTC.

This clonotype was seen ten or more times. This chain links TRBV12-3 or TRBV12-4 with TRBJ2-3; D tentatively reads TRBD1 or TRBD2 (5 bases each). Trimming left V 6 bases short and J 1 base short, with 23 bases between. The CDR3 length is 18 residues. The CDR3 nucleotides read TGTGCCAGCAGCCTCGGGGACCCCGGGCGTGTAGGCACAGATACGCAGTATTTT. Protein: CASSLGDPGRVGTDTQYF.

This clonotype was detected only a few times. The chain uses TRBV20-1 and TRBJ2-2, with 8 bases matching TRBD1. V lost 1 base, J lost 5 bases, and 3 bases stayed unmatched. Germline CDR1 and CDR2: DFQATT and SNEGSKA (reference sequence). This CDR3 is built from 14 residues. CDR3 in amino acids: CSARGTGWTGELFF. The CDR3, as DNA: TGCAGTGCTAGAGGGACAGGGTGGACCGGGGAGCTGTTTTTT.

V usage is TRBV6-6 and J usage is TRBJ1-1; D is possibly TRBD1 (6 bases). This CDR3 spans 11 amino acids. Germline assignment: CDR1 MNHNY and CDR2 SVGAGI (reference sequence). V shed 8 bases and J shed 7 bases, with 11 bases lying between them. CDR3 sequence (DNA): TGTGCCAGCCTACAGGGAAGTGAAGCTTTCTTT. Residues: CASLQGSEAFF.

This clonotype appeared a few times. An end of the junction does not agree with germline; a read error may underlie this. The CDR3 reads CASSLVTSGKYNERFF. CDR3 coding DNA: TGTGCCAGCAGCTTAGTAACCAGCGGGAAGTACAATGAGCGGTTCTTC. The chain employs TRBV11-2 and TRBJ2-1; 7 nucleotides align to TRBD2. Germline V gives CDR1 SGHAT, CDR2 FQNNGV. The CDR3 sequence is 16 residues long.

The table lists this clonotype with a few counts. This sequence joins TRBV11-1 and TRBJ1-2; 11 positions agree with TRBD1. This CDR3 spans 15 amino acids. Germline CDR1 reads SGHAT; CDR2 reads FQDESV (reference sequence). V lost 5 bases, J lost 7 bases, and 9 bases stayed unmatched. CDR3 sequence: CASSAVPGTGGGYTF. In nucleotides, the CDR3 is TGTGCCAGCAGCGCCGTCCCCGGGACAGGGGGTGGCTACACCTTC.